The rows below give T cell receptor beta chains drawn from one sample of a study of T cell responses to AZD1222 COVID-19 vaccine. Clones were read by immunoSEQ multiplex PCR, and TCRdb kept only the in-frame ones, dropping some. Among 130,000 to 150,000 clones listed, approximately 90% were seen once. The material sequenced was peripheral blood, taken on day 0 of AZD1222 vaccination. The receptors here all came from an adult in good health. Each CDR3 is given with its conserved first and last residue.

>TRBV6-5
CASSRDRGIDTIYF
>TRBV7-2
CASSLYGSNQPQHF
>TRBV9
CASSVRAFETQYF
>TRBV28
CASRPGTAEKLFF
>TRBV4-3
CASSQDRSSETQYF
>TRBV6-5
CASRTGLAWYEQYF
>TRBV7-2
CASSYIYNSPLHF
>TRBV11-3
CASSLRGTGYYGYTF
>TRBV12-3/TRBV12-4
CASSFDGFYGYTF
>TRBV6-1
CASSEVGVRTNEKLFF
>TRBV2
CASSGTPGGLTEAFF
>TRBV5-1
CASSPPIAGGLGELFF
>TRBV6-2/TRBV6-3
CASSYSISAEQFF
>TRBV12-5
CASQGITGYGYTF
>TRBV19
CASSMGTGVDEQYF
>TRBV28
CASSLTHSYNEQFF
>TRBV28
CASSLQVYNEQFF
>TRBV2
CASSGGQYEQYF
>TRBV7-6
CARTSRGGQGQPQHF
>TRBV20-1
CSASRSAGANEQFF
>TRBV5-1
CASSLTPNYGYTF
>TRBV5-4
CASSLRVGDQEQFF
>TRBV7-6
CASSRRGFDSPLHF
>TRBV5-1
CASSLGVGLMNTEAFF
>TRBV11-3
CASSSTRSGTDTQYF
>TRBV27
CASSLSRGASGYTF
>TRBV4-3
CASSPQVTSYNEQFF
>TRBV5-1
CASSLELRGVGLFF
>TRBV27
CASRAKGHEQYF
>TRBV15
CATSRGRAVGNTIYF
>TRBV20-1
CSASWGRGTDTQYF
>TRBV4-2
CASSQDAGGNTDTQYF
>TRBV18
CASSQTGLGEQYF
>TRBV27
CASKDRGSYGYTF
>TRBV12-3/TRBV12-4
CASSLTTGFGYTF
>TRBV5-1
CASSPLGPYNEQFF
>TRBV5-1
CASSPGLAWTYEQYF
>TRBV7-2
CASSPTTGGIGYTF
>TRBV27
CASSSDGHQPQHF
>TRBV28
CASNDRNTEAFF